This T cell receptor beta chain was documented in a study of blood T cell repertoires in COVID-19. About the research overall: Whether acute or convalescent, the COVID-19 samples came from the United States, Italy and Spain.

Participants spanned ages roughly 18 to 95 years and resided in over 20 US areas. Germline V gives CDR1 SGHRS, CDR2 YFSETQ. The CDR3 covers 15 residues. J lost 9 bases, V lost 7 bases, and 11 bases had no gene match. Only in-frame clones appear in the TCRdb table, and some are missing; sequencing was by immunoSEQ multiplex PCR. The sample consists of a few hundred thousand clones, roughly nine tenths of them appearing once. This receptor was taken from a middle-aged woman who had been exposed to COVID-19. The chain employs TRBV5-1 and TRBJ1-6; 9 nucleotides agree with TRBD1. Material for sequencing was PBMCs or T cells enriched from blood (not recorded which). The CDR3 region is CASRPQGAGGSPLHF. CDR3 nucleotide sequence: TGCGCCAGCCGCCCACAGGGGGCTGGTGGTTCACCCCTCCACTTT.